This T cell receptor beta chain was found in a study of regulatory T cells. Notes on the study in general: In CD3G-deficient patients, conventional CD4+ T cells were enriched for hydrophobic CDR3 residues at positions 6 and 7.

Amplification used 52 TRBV primers and 13 TRBJ primers. The method was immunoSEQ multiplex PCR; TCRdb's version includes in-frame clones alone and lacks a portion of them. The sample has about 32,000 clones; around 91% are singletons. Details on this clone: What it binds is not known.

CDR1 SGHRS and CDR2 YFSETQ come from the germline V gene. There are 15 residues in the CDR3. Trimming left V 0 bases short and J 1 base short, with 9 bases between. The receptor was derived from a person aged 18 to 30 with CD3G deficiency. Sequenced input: conventional CD4+ T cells sorted from blood. The rearrangement joins TRBV5-1 to TRBJ2-3; D tentatively reads TRBD1 or TRBD2 (5 bases each). In DNA, the CDR3 is TGCGCCAGCAGCTTGGGGGACGGACGCACAGATACGCAGTATTTT. Translation gives CASSLGDGRTDTQYF.